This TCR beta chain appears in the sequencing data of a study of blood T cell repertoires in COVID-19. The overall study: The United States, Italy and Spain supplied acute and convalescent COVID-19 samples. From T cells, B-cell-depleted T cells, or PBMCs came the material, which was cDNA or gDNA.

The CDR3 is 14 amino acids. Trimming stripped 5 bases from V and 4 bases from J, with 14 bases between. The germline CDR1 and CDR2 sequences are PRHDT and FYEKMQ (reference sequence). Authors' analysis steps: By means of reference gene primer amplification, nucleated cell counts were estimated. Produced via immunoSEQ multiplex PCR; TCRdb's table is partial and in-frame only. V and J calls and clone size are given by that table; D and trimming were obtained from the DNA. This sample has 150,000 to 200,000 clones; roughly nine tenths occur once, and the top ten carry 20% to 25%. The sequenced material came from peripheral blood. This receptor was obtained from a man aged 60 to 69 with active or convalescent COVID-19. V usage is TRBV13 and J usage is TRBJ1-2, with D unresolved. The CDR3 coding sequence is TGTGCCAGCAGCCCCCCCCGTCCCCGCTATGGCTACACCTTC. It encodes CASSPPRPRYGYTF. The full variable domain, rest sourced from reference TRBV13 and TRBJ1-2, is AAGVIQSPRHLIKEKRETATLKCYPIPRHDTVYWYQQGPGQDPQFLISFYEKMQSDKGSIPDRFSAQQFSDYHSELNMSSLELGDSALYFCASSPPRPRYGYTFGSGTRLTVV.